The 11 T cell receptor beta chains reported below all come from one sample, sequenced in a study of cytomegalovirus exposure and HLA in healthy donors. Clones were sequenced by immunoSEQ multiplex PCR, and TCRdb holds only the in-frame ones, with some missing. The sample shows a few hundred thousand clones, around 86% of them seen only once. Sequences were obtained from PBMCs. Receptors were obtained from a woman younger than 30 in good health and CMV-seronegative.

This chain connects TRBV5-1 to TRBJ1-1; D remains unclear. CDR1 is SGHRS and CDR2 is YFSETQ in the germline V gene. The V and J ends lost 0 bases and 5 bases respectively, with 14 bases between them. CDR3 length: 15 amino acids. The CDR3 protein is CASSLALGAQTEAFF. DNA for the CDR3: TGCGCCAGCAGCTTGGCCTTGGGAGCGCAAACTGAAGCTTTCTTT.

This clone came up once. The CDR3 nucleotides read TGTGCCAGCTCACCACCGATTGGGAGGAACCCCTACAATGAGCAGTTCTTC. Translation: CASSPPIGRNPYNEQFF. The chain is built from TRBV18 and TRBJ2-1, with D perhaps TRBD2 (6 bases). Trimming took off 0 bases at V and 2 bases at J, with 14 bases between the two ends. This CDR3 is 17 amino acids long. Looked up from germline, CDR1 is KGHSH and CDR2 is LQKENI.

The CDR3 nucleotides are TGTGCCTTAAGGACGGAGGACCTTTTGGGCGGGGAGCTGTTTTTT. It specifies CALRTEDLLGGELFF. This chain links TRBV7-8 with TRBJ2-2; the D gene is possibly TRBD2 (5 bases). CDR1 SGHVS and CDR2 FQNEAQ come from the germline V gene. The CDR3 length is 15 residues. Trimming cost V 11 bases and J 7 bases, with 23 bases left between them.

The chain has TRBV5-1 and TRBJ2-7; no clear D gene. The CDR3 contains 13 residues. Trimming took 4 bases from V and 2 from J, leaving 10 bases between them. Germline V gene data show CDR1 as SGHRS and CDR2 as YFSETQ. Here the CDR3 DNA reads TGCGCCAGCAGCGAGCAACCCCCCTACGAGCAGTACTTC. It encodes CASSEQPPYEQYF. Full variable domain (remainder filled in from reference TRBV5-1 and TRBJ2-7): KAGVTQTPRYLIKTRGQQVTLSCSPISGHRSVSWYQQTPGQGLQFLFEYFSETQRNKGNFPGRFSGRQFSNSRSEMNVSTLELGDSALYLCASSEQPPYEQYFGPGTRLTVT.

This chain joins TRBV4-1 and TRBJ2-3, with TRBD2 identical over 7 bases. Germline-derived CDR1 and CDR2 are MGHRA and YSYEKL. The trim removed 4 bases at V and 3 bases at J, leaving 4 bases unmatched. This CDR3 is 14 amino acids long. The CDR3 is CASSPRTRTDTQYF. The CDR3 DNA sequence: TGCGCCAGCAGCCCCCGGACTAGAACAGATACGCAGTATTTT.

A few counts support this clone. The chain links TRBV28 to TRBJ2-1, with 11 bases lining up with TRBD2. The CDR3 has 16 residues. V trimming: 6 bases; J trimming: 5 bases; junction bases outside the gene matches: 9. Germline CDR1 reads MDHEN; CDR2 reads SYDVKM. The DNA for the CDR3 is TGTGCCAGCAGATCCGGGACTAGCGGAGTTCACAATGAGCAGTTCTTC. Its protein is CASRSGTSGVHNEQFF.

This chain joins TRBV7-8 and TRBJ2-2, with D unclear. V was trimmed by 5 bases and J by 6 bases, leaving 16 bases between them. This CDR3 comprises 15 residues. Looked up from germline, CDR1 is SGHVS and CDR2 is FQNEAQ. CDR3 coding DNA: TGTGCCAGCAGCGTAAAAAGATTGGGCCCCGGGGAGCTGTTTTTT. Amino acid sequence: CASSVKRLGPGELFF.

The V call is TRBV5-1, the J call TRBJ2-3; TRBD1 matches 8 bases. The CDR3 length is 15 residues. Germline CDR1 is SGHRS and CDR2 is YFSETQ. J gave up 3 bases and V 1 base, and 4 bases lay outside the gene matches. The CDR3 sequence: CASSLRQGATDTQYF. The CDR3 bases are TGCGCCAGCAGCTTGAGGCAGGGGGCAACAGATACGCAGTATTTT.

The V and J genes are TRBV2 and TRBJ1-2; D not certain. This CDR3 spans 18 amino acids. Trimming cost V 5 bases and J 11 bases, with 33 bases left between them. Germline CDR1 reads SNHLY; CDR2 reads FYNNEI. The CDR3 region is CASSFPPKRNGYTEAYTF. CDR3 sequence (DNA): TGTGCCAGCAGTTTCCCCCCCAAAAGGAATGGGTACACTGAGGCGTACACCTTC.

V usage is TRBV5-4 and J usage is TRBJ2-2, with TRBD1 identical over 9 bases. Germline V gene data show CDR1 as SGHNT and CDR2 as YYREEE (reference sequence). The CDR3 extends over 17 amino acids. Losses at the gene ends were 5 bases for V and 2 bases for J; bases not matched to a gene: 10. The CDR3 sequence is CASRPPGQGSNTGELFF. CDR3 coding DNA: TGTGCCAGCAGGCCGCCGGGACAGGGATCCAACACCGGGGAGCTGTTTTTT.

The CDR3 here is CASSLGRANTGELFF. CDR3 nucleotides: TGTGCCAGCAGCTTGGGCAGGGCGAACACCGGGGAGCTGTTTTTT. The gene calls are TRBV7-9 and TRBJ2-2, with D possibly matching TRBD1 (5 bases). Germline loops: CDR1 SEHNR, CDR2 FQNEAQ (reference sequence). The CDR3 has 15 residues. V was shortened by 3 bases and J by 0 bases, with 8 bases between the two germline ends. The whole variable domain, remainder taken from reference TRBV7-9 and TRBJ2-2, is DTGVSQNPRHKITKRGQNVTFRCDPISEHNRLYWYRQTLGQGPEFLTYFQNEAQLEKSRLLSDRFSAERPKGSFSTLEIQRTEQGDSAMYLCASSLGRANTGELFFGEGSRLTVL.